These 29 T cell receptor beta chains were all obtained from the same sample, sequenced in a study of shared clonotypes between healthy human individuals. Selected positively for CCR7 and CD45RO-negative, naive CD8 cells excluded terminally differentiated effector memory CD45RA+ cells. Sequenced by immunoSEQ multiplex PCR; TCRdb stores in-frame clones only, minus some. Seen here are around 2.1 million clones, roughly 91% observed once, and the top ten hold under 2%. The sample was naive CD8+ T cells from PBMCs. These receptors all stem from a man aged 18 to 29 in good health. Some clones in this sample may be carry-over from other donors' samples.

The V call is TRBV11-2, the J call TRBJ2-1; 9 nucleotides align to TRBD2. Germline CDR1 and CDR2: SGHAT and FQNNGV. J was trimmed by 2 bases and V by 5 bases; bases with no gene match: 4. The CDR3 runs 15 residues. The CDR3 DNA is TGTGCCAGCAGCCCAGGCGGGAGGGCCTACAATGAGCAGTTCTTC. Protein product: CASSPGGRAYNEQFF.

The CDR3 region is CATSRDRVQGANMNQAENQPQHF. CDR3 bases: TGTGCCACCAGCAGAGATAGGGTTCAGGGGGCGAATATGAATCAAGCGGAAAATCAGCCCCAGCATTTT. The rearrangement uses TRBV15 and TRBJ1-5; TRBD1 matches at 8 bases. The CDR3 extends over 23 amino acids. Unmatched junction bases numbered 26, after V lost 0 bases and J lost 4 bases. Germline V gene sequence: CDR1 LNHNV, CDR2 YYDKDF (reference sequence).

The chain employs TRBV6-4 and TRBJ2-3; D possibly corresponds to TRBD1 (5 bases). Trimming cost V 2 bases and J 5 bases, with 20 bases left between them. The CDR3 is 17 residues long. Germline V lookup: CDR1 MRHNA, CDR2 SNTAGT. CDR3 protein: CASSDAPGQGVIDTQYF. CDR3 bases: TGTGCCAGCAGTGACGCCCCCGGGCAGGGTGTAATAGATACGCAGTATTTT.

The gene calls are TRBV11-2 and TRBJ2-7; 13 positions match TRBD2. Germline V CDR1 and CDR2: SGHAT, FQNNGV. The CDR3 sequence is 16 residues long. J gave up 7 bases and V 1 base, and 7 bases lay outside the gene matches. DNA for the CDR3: TGTGCCAGCAGCTTAGGAGGGGGACTAGCGGGACAAGAGCAGTACTTC. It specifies CASSLGGGLAGQEQYF.

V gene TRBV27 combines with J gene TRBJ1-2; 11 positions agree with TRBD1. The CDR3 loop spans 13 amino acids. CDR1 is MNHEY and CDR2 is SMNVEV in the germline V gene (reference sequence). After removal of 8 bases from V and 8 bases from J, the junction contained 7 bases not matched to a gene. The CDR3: CASRDRGIEGYTF. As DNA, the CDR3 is TGTGCCAGCCGGGACAGGGGGATTGAGGGCTACACCTTC.

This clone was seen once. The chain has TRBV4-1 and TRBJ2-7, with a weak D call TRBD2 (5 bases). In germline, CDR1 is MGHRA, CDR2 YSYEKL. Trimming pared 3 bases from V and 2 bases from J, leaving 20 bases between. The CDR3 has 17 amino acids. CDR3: CASSQAIEGVIPYEQYF. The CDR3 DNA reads TGCGCCAGCAGCCAGGCTATCGAGGGAGTGATCCCCTACGAGCAGTACTTC.

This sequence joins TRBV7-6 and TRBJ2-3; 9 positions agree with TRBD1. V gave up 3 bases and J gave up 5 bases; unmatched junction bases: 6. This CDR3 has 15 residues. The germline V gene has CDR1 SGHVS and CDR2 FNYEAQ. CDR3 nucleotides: TGTGCCAGCAGCTTCCGGGACAGGGAAGGAGATACGCAGTATTTT. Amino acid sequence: CASSFRDREGDTQYF.

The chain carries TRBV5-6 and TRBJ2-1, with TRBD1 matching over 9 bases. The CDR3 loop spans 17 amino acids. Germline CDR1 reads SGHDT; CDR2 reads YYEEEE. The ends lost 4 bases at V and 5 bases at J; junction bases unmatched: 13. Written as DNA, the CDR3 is TGTGCCAGCAGCCTACCGCAGGGACAGGGTTATAACAATGAGCAGTTCTTC. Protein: CASSLPQGQGYNNEQFF.

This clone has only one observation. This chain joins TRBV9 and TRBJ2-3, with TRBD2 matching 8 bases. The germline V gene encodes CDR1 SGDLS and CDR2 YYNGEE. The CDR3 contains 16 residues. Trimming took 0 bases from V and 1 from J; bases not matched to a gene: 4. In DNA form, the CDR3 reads TGTGCCAGCAGCGTAGATATAGCGGGGCGCACAGATACGCAGTATTTT. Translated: CASSVDIAGRTDTQYF. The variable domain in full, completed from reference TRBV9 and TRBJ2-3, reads DSGVTQTPKHLITATGQRVTLRCSPRSGDLSVYWYQQSLDQGLQFLIQYYNGEERAKGNILERFSAQQFPDLHSELNLSSLELGDSALYFCASSVDIAGRTDTQYFGPGTRLTVL.

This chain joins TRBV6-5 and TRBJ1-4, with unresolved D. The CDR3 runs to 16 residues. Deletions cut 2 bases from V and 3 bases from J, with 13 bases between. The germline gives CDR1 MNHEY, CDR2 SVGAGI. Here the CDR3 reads CASSYDLPRANEKLFF. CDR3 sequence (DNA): TGTGCCAGCAGTTACGACCTCCCAAGAGCTAATGAAAAACTGTTTTTT.

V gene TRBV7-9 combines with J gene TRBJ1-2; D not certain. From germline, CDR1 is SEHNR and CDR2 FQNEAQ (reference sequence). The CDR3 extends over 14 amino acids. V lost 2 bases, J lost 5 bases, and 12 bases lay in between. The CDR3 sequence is CASSLYSPSYGYTF. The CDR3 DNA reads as TGTGCCAGCAGCTTATACAGCCCTTCTTATGGCTACACCTTC. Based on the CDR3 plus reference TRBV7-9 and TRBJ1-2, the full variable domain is DTGVSQNPRHKITKRGQNVTFRCDPISEHNRLYWYRQTLGQGPEFLTYFQNEAQLEKSRLLSDRFSAERPKGSFSTLEIQRTEQGDSAMYLCASSLYSPSYGYTFGSGTRLTVV.

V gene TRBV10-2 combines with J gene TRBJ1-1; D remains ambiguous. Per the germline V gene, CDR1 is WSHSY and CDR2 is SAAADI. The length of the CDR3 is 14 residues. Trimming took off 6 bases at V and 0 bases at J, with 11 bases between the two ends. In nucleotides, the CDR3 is TGCGCCAGCAGGTCTTCTTCCATGAACACTGAAGCTTTCTTT. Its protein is CASRSSSMNTEAFF.

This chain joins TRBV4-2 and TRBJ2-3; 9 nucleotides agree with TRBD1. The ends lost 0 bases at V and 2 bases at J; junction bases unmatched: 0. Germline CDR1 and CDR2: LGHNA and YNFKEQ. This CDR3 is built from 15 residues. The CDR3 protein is CASSQEQGATDTQYF. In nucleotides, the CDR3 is TGTGCCAGCAGCCAAGAACAGGGGGCCACAGATACGCAGTATTTT.

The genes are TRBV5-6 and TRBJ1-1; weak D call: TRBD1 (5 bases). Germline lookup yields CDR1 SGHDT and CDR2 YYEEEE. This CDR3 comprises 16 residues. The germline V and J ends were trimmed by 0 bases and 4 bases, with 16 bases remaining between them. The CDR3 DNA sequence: TGTGCCAGCAGCTTGGCCGTTGGGGGGTGGGTCACTGAAGCTTTCTTT. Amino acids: CASSLAVGGWVTEAFF.

The CDR3 is CASSFASGVTGELFF. The DNA of the CDR3 is TGTGCCAGCAGTTTCGCTAGCGGGGTCACCGGGGAGCTGTTTTTT. The chain employs TRBV27 and TRBJ2-2, with 9 bases that match TRBD2. This CDR3 contains 15 residues. The J segment lost 4 bases and the V segment lost 3 bases, leaving 3 bases of the junction unmatched. CDR1 and CDR2 (germline): MNHEY, SMNVEV (reference sequence).

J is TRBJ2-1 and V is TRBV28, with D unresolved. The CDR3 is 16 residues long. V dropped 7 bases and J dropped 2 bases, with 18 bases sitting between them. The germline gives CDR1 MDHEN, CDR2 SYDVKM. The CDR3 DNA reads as TGTGCCAGCACCCCCTCCCTCGGCGGCACCTACAATGAGCAGTTCTTC. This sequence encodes CASTPSLGGTYNEQFF.

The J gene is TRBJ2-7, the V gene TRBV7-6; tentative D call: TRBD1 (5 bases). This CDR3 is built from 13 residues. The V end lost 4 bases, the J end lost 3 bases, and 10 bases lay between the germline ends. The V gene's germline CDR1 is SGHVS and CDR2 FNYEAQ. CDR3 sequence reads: CASSSYDSYEQYF. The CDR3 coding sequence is TGTGCCAGCAGCTCCTATGACAGCTACGAGCAGTACTTC.

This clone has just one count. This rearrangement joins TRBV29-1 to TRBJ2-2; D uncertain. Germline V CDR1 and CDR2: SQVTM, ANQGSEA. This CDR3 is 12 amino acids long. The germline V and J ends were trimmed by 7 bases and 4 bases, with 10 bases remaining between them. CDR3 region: CSGIWVTGELFF. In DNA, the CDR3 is TGCAGCGGGATTTGGGTCACCGGGGAGCTGTTTTTT.

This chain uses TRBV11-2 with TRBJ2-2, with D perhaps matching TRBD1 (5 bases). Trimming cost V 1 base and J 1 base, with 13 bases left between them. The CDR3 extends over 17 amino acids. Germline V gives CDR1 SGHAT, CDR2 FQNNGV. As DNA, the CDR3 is TGTGCCAGCAGCTTAGGTCTTCGCCAGGGGAACACCGGGGAGCTGTTTTTT. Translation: CASSLGLRQGNTGELFF.

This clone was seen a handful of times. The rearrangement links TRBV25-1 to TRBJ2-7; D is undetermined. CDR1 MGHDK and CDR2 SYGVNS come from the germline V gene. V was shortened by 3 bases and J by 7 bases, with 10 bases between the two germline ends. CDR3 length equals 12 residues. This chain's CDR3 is CASSDTPQEQYF. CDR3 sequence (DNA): TGTGCCAGCAGTGACACCCCCCAAGAGCAGTACTTC.

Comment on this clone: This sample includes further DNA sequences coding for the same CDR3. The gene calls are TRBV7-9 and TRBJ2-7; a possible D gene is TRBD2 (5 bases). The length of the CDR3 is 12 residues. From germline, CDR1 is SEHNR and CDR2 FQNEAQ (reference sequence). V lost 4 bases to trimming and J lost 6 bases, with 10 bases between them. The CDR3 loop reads CASSSFAGEQYF. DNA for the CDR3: TGTGCCAGCAGCTCTTTCGCGGGCGAGCAGTACTTC.

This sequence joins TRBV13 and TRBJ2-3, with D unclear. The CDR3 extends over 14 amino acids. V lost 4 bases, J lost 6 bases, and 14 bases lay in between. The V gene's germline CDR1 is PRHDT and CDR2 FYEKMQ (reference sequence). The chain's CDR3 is CASSSRLPPDTQYF. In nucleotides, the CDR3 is TGTGCCAGCAGCTCCAGGCTCCCCCCCGATACGCAGTATTTT.

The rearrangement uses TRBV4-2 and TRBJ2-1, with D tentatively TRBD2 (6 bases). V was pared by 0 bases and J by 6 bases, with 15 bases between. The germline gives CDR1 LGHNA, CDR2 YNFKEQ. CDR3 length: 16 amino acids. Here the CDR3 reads CASSQEGGQGGNEQFF. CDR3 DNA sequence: TGTGCCAGCAGCCAAGAGGGTGGGCAGGGAGGCAATGAGCAGTTCTTC.

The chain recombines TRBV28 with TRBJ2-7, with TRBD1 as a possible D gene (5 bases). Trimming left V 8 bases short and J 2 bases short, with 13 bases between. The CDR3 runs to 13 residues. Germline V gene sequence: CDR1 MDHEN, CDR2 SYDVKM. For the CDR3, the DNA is TGTGCCAGCGGCGCCTGGGGCACCTACGAGCAGTACTTC. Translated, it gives CASGAWGTYEQYF. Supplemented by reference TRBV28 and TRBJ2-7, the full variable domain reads DVKVTQSSRYLVKRTGEKVFLECVQDMDHENMFWYRQDPGLGLRLIYFSYDVKMKEKGDIPEGYSVSREKKERFSLILESASTNQTSMYLCASGAWGTYEQYFGPGTRLTVT.

DNA of the CDR3: TGTGCCAGCAGCTTGAGGGTGGGACAGGGATCCTACGAGCAGTACTTC. Translating it yields CASSLRVGQGSYEQYF. This chain connects TRBV5-4 to TRBJ2-7; TRBD1 matches at 9 bases. Unmatched junction bases numbered 6, after V lost 1 base and J lost 1 base. The CDR3 is 16 residues long. CDR1 SGHNT and CDR2 YYREEE come from the germline V gene (reference sequence).

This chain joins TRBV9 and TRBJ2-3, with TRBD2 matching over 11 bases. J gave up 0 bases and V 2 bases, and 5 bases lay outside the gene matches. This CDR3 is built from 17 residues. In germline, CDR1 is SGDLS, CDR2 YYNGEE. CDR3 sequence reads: CASSVRSSGRSTDTQYF. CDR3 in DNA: TGTGCCAGCAGCGTCCGATCTAGCGGGAGGAGCACAGATACGCAGTATTTT.

CDR3 bases: TGTGCCAGCAGTTTGATCGGGACTAGCGGGACCTCCTACGAGCAGTACTTC. This sequence encodes CASSLIGTSGTSYEQYF. The rearrangement uses TRBV27 and TRBJ2-7; 13 nucleotides agree with TRBD2. CDR3 size: 17 residues. Germline V lookup: CDR1 MNHEY, CDR2 SMNVEV (reference sequence). Unmatched junction bases numbered 5, after V lost 3 bases and J lost 0 bases.

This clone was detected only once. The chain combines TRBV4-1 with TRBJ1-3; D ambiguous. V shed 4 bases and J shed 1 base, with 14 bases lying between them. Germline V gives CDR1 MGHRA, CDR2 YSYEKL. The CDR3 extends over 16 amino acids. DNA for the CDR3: TGCGCCAGCAGCCCCTCGCCCGTAAGGTCTGGAAACACCATATATTTT. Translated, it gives CASSPSPVRSGNTIYF.

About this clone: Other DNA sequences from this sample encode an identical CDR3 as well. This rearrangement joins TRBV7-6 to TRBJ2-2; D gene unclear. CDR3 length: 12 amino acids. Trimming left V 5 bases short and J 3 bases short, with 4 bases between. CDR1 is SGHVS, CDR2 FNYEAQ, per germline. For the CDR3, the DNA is TGTGCCAGCAGCCGTTACACCGGGGAGCTGTTTTTT. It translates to CASSRYTGELFF.